The 21 T cell receptor beta chains given below trace back to one sample, sequenced in a study of T cell responses to AZD1222 COVID-19 vaccine. Sequencing used immunoSEQ multiplex PCR; TCRdb keeps in-frame clones, though not all of them. The sample records some 110,000 clones, about 88% being singletons. The source was peripheral blood, collected on day 0 of AZD1222 vaccination. The receptors derive from an adult in good health.

The V and J genes are TRBV4-2 and TRBJ1-2, with D perhaps TRBD1 (6 bases). The V and J ends lost 2 bases and 2 bases respectively, with 12 bases between them. CDR3 length equals 15 residues. In germline, CDR1 is LGHNA, CDR2 YNFKEQ. CDR3 sequence (DNA): TGTGCCAGCAGCCAACTGGGACAAGAAAACTATGGCTACACCTTC. Its translation is CASSQLGQENYGYTF.

This clone was picked up one time. The genes are TRBV7-9 and TRBJ2-7; D is unclear. CDR3 length: 15 amino acids. Per the germline V gene, CDR1 is SEHNR and CDR2 is FQNEAQ (reference sequence). Trimming took 5 bases from V and 0 from J, leaving 14 bases between them. CDR3 nucleotide sequence: TGTGCCAGCAGCCTCCTGGACGGCAGCTCCTACGAGCAGTACTTC. Amino acids: CASSLLDGSSYEQYF.

A word on this clone: Compared with germline, one end of the junction differs, possibly owing to a read error. V usage is TRBV7-7 and J usage is TRBJ2-7; 9 bases fit TRBD1. The CDR3 sequence is 15 residues long. Per the germline V gene, CDR1 is SSHAT and CDR2 is FNYEAQ (reference sequence). The CDR3 region has the DNA TGTGCTAGCAGCTTAGCACAGGGGGCCTCCTACGAGCAGTACTTC. This encodes CASSLAQGASYEQYF.

V and J are TRBV27 and TRBJ2-3; tentative D call: TRBD1 (5 bases). This CDR3 has 15 residues. V shed 3 bases and J shed 2 bases, with 12 bases lying between them. Germline-derived CDR1 and CDR2 are MNHEY and SMNVEV (reference sequence). The CDR3 here is CASSFGQGFTDTQYF. The DNA for the CDR3 is TGTGCCAGCAGTTTTGGTCAGGGTTTCACAGATACGCAGTATTTT.

The sample holds one count of this clone. The chain uses TRBV6-2 or TRBV6-3 and TRBJ1-1, with TRBD1 identical over 7 bases. The germline V gene encodes CDR1 MNHEY and CDR2 SVGEGT. The CDR3 consists of 12 residues. Trimming removed 5 bases from V and 7 bases from J; junction bases left unmatched: 4. CDR3 DNA: TGTGCCAGCAGTGTTTGGACAGGTGAAGCTTTCTTT. Translating gives CASSVWTGEAFF.

This chain joins TRBV25-1 and TRBJ2-6; TRBD1 aligns across 12 bases. Per the germline V gene, CDR1 is MGHDK and CDR2 is SYGVNS. The CDR3 sequence is 17 residues long. V was pared by 10 bases and J by 0 bases, with 7 bases of the junction left unmatched. CDR3: CATEPGQGASGANVLTF. The CDR3 DNA reads as TGTGCCACTGAGCCGGGACAGGGGGCCTCTGGGGCCAACGTCCTGACTTTC.

The chain is built from TRBV4-3 and TRBJ2-7, with 7 bases lining up with TRBD2. From germline, CDR1 is LGHNA and CDR2 YSLEER. The CDR3 sequence is 15 residues long. The junction had 3 bases not matched to a gene; V was cut back by 1 base and J by 0 bases. The CDR3 DNA sequence: TGCGCCAGCAGCCAAGGCGGGGGAAACTCCTACGAGCAGTACTTC. Translated: CASSQGGGNSYEQYF.

The chain employs TRBV4-1 and TRBJ2-7; tentative D call: TRBD1 (6 bases). The CDR3 has 17 residues. Germline V gene lookup returns CDR1 MGHRA and CDR2 YSYEKL. Trimming cost V 5 bases and J 0 bases, with 20 bases left between them. The CDR3 sequence: CASSRTGLRGTSYEQYF. The CDR3 DNA sequence: TGCGCCAGCAGCAGAACAGGGTTACGCGGAACCTCCTACGAGCAGTACTTC.

This clone was counted once. The CDR3 DNA follows: TGTGCCAGCAGTCCGCTAAATGGGGAAAAACTGTTTTTT. Translated: CASSPLNGEKLFF. This sequence joins TRBV12-3 or TRBV12-4 and TRBJ1-4; unclear D gene. The CDR3 runs 13 residues. Deletions cut 5 bases from V and 8 bases from J, with 12 bases between.

A single count supports this clone. The chain uses TRBV5-8 and TRBJ2-5; either TRBD1 or TRBD2 may supply D (7 bases each). Trimming stripped 7 bases from V and 0 bases from J, with 19 bases between. This CDR3 comprises 16 residues. In germline, CDR1 is SGHTS, CDR2 YDEGEE. The CDR3 here is CASRAGGTKYQETQYF. CDR3 in DNA: TGTGCCAGCCGCGCAGGGGGGACTAAGTACCAAGAGACCCAGTACTTC.

The J gene is TRBJ1-1, the V gene TRBV2; no reliable D call. Trimming left V 6 bases short and J 5 bases short, with 13 bases between. The CDR3 extends over 13 amino acids. Germline V lookup: CDR1 SNHLY, CDR2 FYNNEI. CDR3 amino acids: CASSLDLGTEAFF. CDR3 bases: TGTGCCAGCAGCCTCGACCTAGGAACTGAAGCTTTCTTT.

The table lists this clone with a count of one. The chain has TRBV7-3 and TRBJ2-7, with a tentative D call TRBD1 (5 bases). The CDR3 is 13 residues long. The germline V gene has CDR1 SGHTA and CDR2 FQGTGA. V lost 5 bases and J 3 bases, leaving 11 bases between the germline ends. CDR3 DNA: TGTGCCAGCAGCCCTGGACAATACTACGAGCAGTACTTC. It is translated as CASSPGQYYEQYF.

The chain links TRBV10-3 to TRBJ2-3; 8 bases line up with TRBD2. V lost 0 bases and J lost 1; bases outside the gene matches: 3. The CDR3 length is 16 residues. The germline V gene has CDR1 ENHRY and CDR2 SYGVKD. In DNA, the CDR3 is TGTGCCATCAGTGAGTCGAGTAGCGGGGGCACAGATACGCAGTATTTT. Translation: CAISESSSGGTDTQYF.

This chain links TRBV27 with TRBJ1-1; D may be TRBD1 (6 bases). V lost 5 bases to trimming and J lost 10 bases, with 17 bases between them. The length of the CDR3 is 13 residues. Germline lookup yields CDR1 MNHEY and CDR2 SMNVEV (reference sequence). CDR3 in amino acids: CASSPGGEGGAFF. The CDR3 DNA reads as TGTGCCAGCAGTCCCGGTGGAGAAGGGGGAGCTTTCTTT.

The chain employs TRBV7-8 and TRBJ2-1, with 8 bases that match TRBD2. J gave up 4 bases and V 5 bases, and 10 bases lay outside the gene matches. The CDR3 covers 16 residues. In germline, CDR1 is SGHVS, CDR2 FQNEAQ. The chain's CDR3 is CASSRFTSGLYNEQFF. The CDR3 DNA sequence: TGTGCCAGCAGCCGGTTCACTAGCGGCCTTTACAATGAGCAGTTCTTC.

The chain employs TRBV28 and TRBJ2-5; TRBD2 matches 9 bases. V lost 7 bases to trimming and J lost 5 bases; unmatched junction nucleotides: 11. The CDR3 runs 15 residues. The germline V gene encodes CDR1 MDHEN and CDR2 SYDVKM. In DNA form, the CDR3 reads TGTGCCAGCAAGGAGCGGGAGGTCTGGCGGGAGACCCAGTACTTC. This codes for CASKEREVWRETQYF.

V usage is TRBV5-8 and J usage is TRBJ1-2; weak D call: TRBD1 (5 bases). V lost 4 bases and J 5 bases, leaving 18 bases between the germline ends. The germline V gene has CDR1 SGHTS and CDR2 YDEGEE. The CDR3 runs 15 residues. CDR3 bases: TGTGCCAGCAGCCCCGGGACTTCTGATGGGTATGGCTACACCTTC. It translates to CASSPGTSDGYGYTF. Together with reference TRBV5-8 and TRBJ1-2, the CDR3 gives the full variable domain: EAGVTQSPTHLIKTRGQQATLRCSPISGHTSVYWYQQALGLGLQFLLWYDEGEERNRGNFPPRFSGRQFPNYSSELNVNALELEDSALYLCASSPGTSDGYGYTFGSGTRLTVV.

The J gene is TRBJ2-3, the V gene TRBV20-1; 7 bases line up with TRBD2. CDR1 is DFQATT and CDR2 is SNEGSKA in the germline V gene (reference sequence). V was pared by 3 bases and J by 4 bases, with 13 bases of the junction left unmatched. The CDR3 consists of 16 residues. The CDR3 here is CSASKGQGGYADTQYF. Written as DNA, the CDR3 is TGCAGTGCTAGTAAGGGGCAGGGAGGGTACGCAGATACGCAGTATTTT.

This sequence joins TRBV7-9 and TRBJ1-1, with TRBD1 as a possible D gene (5 bases). Germline V gives CDR1 SEHNR, CDR2 FQNEAQ (reference sequence). The CDR3 spans 13 residues. V lost 3 bases and J lost 3, with 8 bases in between. CDR3 bases: TGTGCCAGCAGCTTTTCCAGGGACACTGAAGCTTTCTTT. This encodes CASSFSRDTEAFF.

V and J are TRBV9 and TRBJ1-1; 7 positions match TRBD1. CDR1 and CDR2 from the germline V gene are SGDLS and YYNGEE. The CDR3 is 15 amino acids. Trimming took 3 bases from V and 3 from J; bases not matched to a gene: 8. CDR3 sequence: CASSAGTGADTEAFF. CDR3 bases: TGTGCCAGCAGCGCGGGAACAGGGGCCGACACTGAAGCTTTCTTT.

This sequence joins TRBV29-1 and TRBJ1-1, with D perhaps TRBD1 (6 bases). The V gene's germline CDR1 is SQVTM and CDR2 ANQGSEA. V lost 6 bases, J lost 7 bases, and 18 bases lay in between. The CDR3 covers 13 residues. CDR3 residues: CSVPPGQRGEAFF. CDR3 in DNA: TGCAGCGTACCTCCCGGACAGAGAGGTGAAGCTTTCTTT.